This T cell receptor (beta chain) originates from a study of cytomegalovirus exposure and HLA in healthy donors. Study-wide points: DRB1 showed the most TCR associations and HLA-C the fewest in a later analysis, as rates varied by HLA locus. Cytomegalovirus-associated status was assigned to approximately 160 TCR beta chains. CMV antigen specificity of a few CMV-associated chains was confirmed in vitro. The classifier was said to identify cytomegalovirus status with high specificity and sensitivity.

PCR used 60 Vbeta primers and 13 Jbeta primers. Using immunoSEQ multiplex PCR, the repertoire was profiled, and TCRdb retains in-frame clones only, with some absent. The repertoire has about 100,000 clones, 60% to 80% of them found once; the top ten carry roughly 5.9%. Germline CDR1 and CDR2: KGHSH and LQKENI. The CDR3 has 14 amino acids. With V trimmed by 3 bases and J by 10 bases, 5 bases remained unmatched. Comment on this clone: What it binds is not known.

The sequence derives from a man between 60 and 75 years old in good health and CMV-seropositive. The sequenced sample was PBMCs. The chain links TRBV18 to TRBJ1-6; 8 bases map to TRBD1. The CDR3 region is CASSPDRVGSPLHF. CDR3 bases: TGTGCCAGCTCACCGGACAGGGTAGGCTCACCCCTCCACTTT.